The present T cell receptor (beta chain) was sequenced within a study of blood T cell repertoires in COVID-19. Participants were aged about 18 to 100 years from more than 20 US areas. Germline V gene lookup returns CDR1 LGHDT and CDR2 YNNKEL (reference sequence). CDR3 length: 16 residues. The ends were cut back, 1 base at V and 5 bases at J, with 18 bases in the middle. In the study's own analysis: For nucleated cells, counts were estimated from reference gene primer amplification. Clones were read by immunoSEQ multiplex PCR, and TCRdb kept only the in-frame ones, dropping some. D and trimming come from the DNA, and the V and J calls and clone size come from that table. This repertoire shows roughly 240,000 clones, 65% to 90% found once; its top ten account for over 7.5%.

The V gene is TRBV3-1 (or the pseudogene TRBV3-2), the J gene TRBJ2-7; weak D call: TRBD2 (5 bases). The clonotype originates from a woman between 50 and 59 years old with acute COVID-19. Sequenced: PBMCs or T cells enriched from blood (not recorded which). In nucleotides, the CDR3 is TGTGCCAGCAGCCAAGTCTTTGGTTCCGAGGGCCACGAGCAGTACTTC. As protein: CASSQVFGSEGHEQYF.